This entry concerns a single TCR beta chain. Its target antigen remains unknown. No base qualities exist here, and no much larger clone lies one base off it. The data belong to a study of blood T cell repertoires in COVID-19 (TCRdb year 2020). For context, the study as a whole: Samples covering the acute and convalescent phases of COVID-19 were provided by collaborators in the United States, Italy and Spain. The prospective study material was composed of cDNA or gDNA derived from T cells, B-cell-depleted T cells, or PBMCs. Deeply sampled blood TCRbeta repertoires from subjects exposed to, actively infected with, or recovered from COVID-19 were included in the dataset. The repertoires were released in a freely available public database meant as a resource for research on the immune response to SARS-CoV-2. Samples came from the ongoing ImmuneRACE study (first 160 participants) plus 1,254 subjects from 6 global collaborators. A de-identified subject ID, COVID-19 status, age in years and sex were almost always included in the sample metadata. Where HLA class I and class II types were available, the types were taken from metadata supplied by the sample provider, not from assay-based typing.

On the study overall, not on this receptor specifically: How much clinical and demographic metadata was included differed by source and by participant, and the metadata was provided uncurated.

TCRbeta CDR3 regions were amplified from genomic DNA by means of the immunoSEQ Assay, a bias-controlled multiplex PCR. The source study handled its data this way. The number of nucleated cells in each sample was estimated from the amplification of reference gene primers within the assay. To quantify the absolute abundance of each unique TCRbeta CDR3 rearrangement, sequence reads were collapsed and filtered. For each sample, productive Simpson clonality was calculated as the square root of Simpson's diversity index over productive rearrangements. TCRdb took this table from immuneACCESS and kept in-frame rearrangements with V and J called. Such tables lack part of the clones; where checked against another copy, unresolved V genes explain under half of the gap, and the rest is unexplained. V, J and clone size are those of that table, while D and trimming were read from the DNA. This sample comprises fewer than 350,000 clones, 86% of them detected only once. The top ten clones comprise about 12% of the sample.

Sequences LGHNA (CDR1) and YNFKEQ (CDR2) are obtained from the germline V gene. From cysteine to phenylalanine, the CDR3 is 19 amino acids long. The read is trimmed to its CDR3 DNA, 57 bases read in frame from base 1. Between the V and J ends, shortened by 1 base and 3 bases respectively, the junction contains 19 bases. One collaborating source in Seattle enrolled patients during active infection and followed them longitudinally through the course of disease. Each collaborating institution followed its own protocols to collect whole blood in K2EDTA tubes. Collaborator samples were shipped for TCRbeta analysis as frozen whole blood, isolated PBMCs, or DNA extracted from either sample type.

What was sequenced was peripheral blood. The TCR comes from a woman aged 30 to 39 with COVID-19, enrolled during active disease. The receptor chain draws on TRBV4-2 and TRBJ2-6, with a weak D call of TRBD1 (9 bases match). The DNA sequence follows: TGTGCCAGCAGCCAAGCCGGGGGGGGGACAGGGCTTGGGGCCAACGTCCTGACTTTC. Its protein product is CASSQAGGGTGLGANVLTF.